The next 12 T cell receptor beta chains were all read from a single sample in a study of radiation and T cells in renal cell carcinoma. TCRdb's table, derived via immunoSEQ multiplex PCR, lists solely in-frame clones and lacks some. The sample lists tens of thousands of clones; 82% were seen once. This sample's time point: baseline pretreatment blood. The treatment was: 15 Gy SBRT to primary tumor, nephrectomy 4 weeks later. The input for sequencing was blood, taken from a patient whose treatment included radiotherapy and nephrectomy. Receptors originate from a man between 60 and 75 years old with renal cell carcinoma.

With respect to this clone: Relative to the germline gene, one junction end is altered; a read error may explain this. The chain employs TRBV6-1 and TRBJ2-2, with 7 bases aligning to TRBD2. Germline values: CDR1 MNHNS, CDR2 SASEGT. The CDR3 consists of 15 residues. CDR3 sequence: CASREAGRNTGELFF. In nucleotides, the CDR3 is TGTGCCAGCAGAGAAGCGGGAAGGAACACCGGGGAGCTGTTTTTT.

The CDR3 protein is CASSLGQVIDTQYF. The CDR3 bases are TGCGCCAGCAGCTTGGGGCAGGTCATTGATACGCAGTATTTT. The gene calls are TRBV5-1 and TRBJ2-3; D gene uncertain. Trimming left V 0 bases short and J 6 bases short, with 11 bases between. The germline V gene encodes CDR1 SGHRS and CDR2 YFSETQ. This CDR3 comprises 14 residues.

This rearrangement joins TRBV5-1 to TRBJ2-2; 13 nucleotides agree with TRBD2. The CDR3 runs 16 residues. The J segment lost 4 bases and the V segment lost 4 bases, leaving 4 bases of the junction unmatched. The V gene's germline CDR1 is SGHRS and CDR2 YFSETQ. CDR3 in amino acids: CASSGLAGASTGELFF. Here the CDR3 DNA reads TGCGCCAGCAGCGGACTAGCGGGAGCGAGCACCGGGGAGCTGTTTTTT.

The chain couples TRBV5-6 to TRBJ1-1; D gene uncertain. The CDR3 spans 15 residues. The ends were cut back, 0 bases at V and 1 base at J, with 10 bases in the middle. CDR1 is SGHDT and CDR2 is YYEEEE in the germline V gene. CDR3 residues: CASSLVSPTNTEAFF. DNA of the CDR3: TGTGCCAGCAGCTTGGTCTCACCAACGAACACTGAAGCTTTCTTT. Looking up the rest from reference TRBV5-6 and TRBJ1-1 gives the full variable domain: DAGVTQSPTHLIKTRGQQVTLRCSPKSGHDTVSWYQQALGQGPQFIFQYYEEEERQRGNFPDRFSGHQFPNYSSELNVNALLLGDSALYLCASSLVSPTNTEAFFGQGTRLTVV.

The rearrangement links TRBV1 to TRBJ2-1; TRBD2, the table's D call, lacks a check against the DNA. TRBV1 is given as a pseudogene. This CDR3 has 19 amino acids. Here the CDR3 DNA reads TGCACCAGCAGCCAACTCCCCCTAAGCGGGAGTGAATGGCACAATGAGCAGTTCTTC. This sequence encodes CTSSQLPLSGSEWHNEQFF.

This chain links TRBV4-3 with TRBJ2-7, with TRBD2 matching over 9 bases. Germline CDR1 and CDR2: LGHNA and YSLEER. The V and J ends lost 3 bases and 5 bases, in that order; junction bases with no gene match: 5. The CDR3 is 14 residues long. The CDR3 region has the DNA TGCGCCAGCAGCCACTTAGCGGGAGTTCACGAGCAGTACTTC. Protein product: CASSHLAGVHEQYF.

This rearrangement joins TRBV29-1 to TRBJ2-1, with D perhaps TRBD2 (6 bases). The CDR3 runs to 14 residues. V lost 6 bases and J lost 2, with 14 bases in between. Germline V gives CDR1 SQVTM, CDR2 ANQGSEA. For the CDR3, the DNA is TGCAGCGTCGTCTTAGCGGAACCCTACAATGAGCAGTTCTTC. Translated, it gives CSVVLAEPYNEQFF.

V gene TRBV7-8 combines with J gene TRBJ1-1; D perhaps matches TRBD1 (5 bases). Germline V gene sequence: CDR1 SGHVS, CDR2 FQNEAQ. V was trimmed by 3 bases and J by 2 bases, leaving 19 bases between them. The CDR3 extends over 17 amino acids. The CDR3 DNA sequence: TGTGCCAGCAGCTTCGGCCAGGGAAGTCCGGCTAACACTGAAGCTTTCTTT. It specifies CASSFGQGSPANTEAFF. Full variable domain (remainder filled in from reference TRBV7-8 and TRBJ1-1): GAGVSQSPRYKVAKRGQDVALRCDPISGHVSLFWYQQALGQGPEFLTYFQNEAQLDKSGLPSDRFFAERPEGSVSTLKIQRTQQEDSAVYLCASSFGQGSPANTEAFFGQGTRLTVV.

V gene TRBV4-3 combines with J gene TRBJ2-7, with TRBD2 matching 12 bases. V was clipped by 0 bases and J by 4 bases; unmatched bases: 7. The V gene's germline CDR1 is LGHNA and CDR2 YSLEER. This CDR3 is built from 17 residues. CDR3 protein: CASSQDQPSGRVYEQYF. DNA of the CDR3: TGCGCCAGCAGCCAAGATCAGCCTAGCGGGAGGGTTTACGAGCAGTACTTC.

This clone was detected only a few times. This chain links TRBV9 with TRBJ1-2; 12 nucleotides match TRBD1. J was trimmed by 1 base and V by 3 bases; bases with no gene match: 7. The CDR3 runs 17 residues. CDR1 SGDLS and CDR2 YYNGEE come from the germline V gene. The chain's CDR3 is CASSAGTGGDFNYGYTF. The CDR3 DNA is TGTGCCAGCAGCGCAGGGACAGGGGGCGATTTTAACTATGGCTACACCTTC.

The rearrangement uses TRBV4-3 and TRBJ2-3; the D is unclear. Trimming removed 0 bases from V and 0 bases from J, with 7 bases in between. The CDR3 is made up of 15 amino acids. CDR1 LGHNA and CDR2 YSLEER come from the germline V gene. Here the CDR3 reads CASSQEGASTDTQYF. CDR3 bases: TGCGCCAGCAGCCAAGAGGGTGCCAGCACAGATACGCAGTATTTT.

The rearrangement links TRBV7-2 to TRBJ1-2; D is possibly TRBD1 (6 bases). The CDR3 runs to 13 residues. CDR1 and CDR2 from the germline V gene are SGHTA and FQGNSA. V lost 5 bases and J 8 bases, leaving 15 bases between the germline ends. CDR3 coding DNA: TGTGCCAGCAGCCCCCGAGGGGGTCGAGGCTACACCTTC. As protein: CASSPRGGRGYTF. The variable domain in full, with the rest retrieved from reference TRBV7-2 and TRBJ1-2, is GAGVSQSPSNKVTEKGKDVELRCDPISGHTALYWYRQSLGQGLEFLIYFQGNSAPDKSGLPSDRFSAERTGGSVSTLTIQRTQQEDSAVYLCASSPRGGRGYTFGSGTRLTVV.